A selection of T cell receptor beta chains follows, all from one sample in a study of cytomegalovirus exposure and HLA in healthy donors. Clones were sequenced by immunoSEQ multiplex PCR, and TCRdb holds only the in-frame ones, with some missing. The sample carries 150,000 to 200,000 clones, around 68% recorded once. The sequenced sample consisted of PBMCs. These receptors originate from a woman between 40 and 50 years old in good health and CMV-seropositive. Each CDR3 is given with its conserved first and last residue. D genes are given only for firm matches. Clone size is given for some rows only: seen once, a few or many times, or a class if the clone is expanded.

few	TRBJ1-2	TRBV19	-	TGTGCCAGTAGTGACGAACCACCTTGGGAGAACTATGGCTACACCTTC	CASSDEPPWENYGYTF
few	TRBJ2-7	TRBV18	-	TGTGCCAGCTCTCCAGGGGCTCAACCCTACGAGCAGTACTTC	CASSPGAQPYEQYF
few	TRBJ1-5	TRBV13	-	TGTGCCAGCAGCTTGGGAGCCAATCAGCCCCAGCATTTT	CASSLGANQPQHF
-	TRBJ2-7	TRBV7-2	TRBD2	TGTGCCAGCAGCTTAGCGGGCGGGGGTATTCAACACGAGCAGTACTTC	CASSLAGGGIQHEQYF
-	TRBJ2-1	TRBV4-2	TRBD2	TGTGCCAGCAGCCCCCGACTAGCGGGATCCTACAATGAGCAGTTCTTC	CASSPRLAGSYNEQFF
-	TRBJ1-5	TRBV19	-	TGTGCCAGTAGTAACCAGATTAGCAATCAGCCCCAGCATTTT	CASSNQISNQPQHF
-	TRBJ1-1	TRBV5-1	TRBD1	TGCGCCAGCAGCCTCAAAACGGGGACAGATGAAGCTTTCTTT	CASSLKTGTDEAFF
-	TRBJ2-5	TRBV19	-	TGTGCCAGTAGTATAGATTCTGCAGGGAGGGAGACCCAGTACTTC	CASSIDSAGRETQYF
-	TRBJ2-1	TRBV2	-	TGTGCCAGCGGCGTTGACAGGAATGAGCAGTTCTTC	CASGVDRNEQFF
-	TRBJ2-7	TRBV6-1	-	TGTGCCAGCAGTGAATCAGAAGGGGACTTAAATTGGAGGATGGGGGAGCAGTACTTC	CASSESEGDLNWRMGEQYF
-	TRBJ1-2	TRBV29-1	TRBD1	TGCAGCGTTGAAGAGGGGACAGGGGGTTCCTATGGCTACACCTTC	CSVEEGTGGSYGYTF
few	TRBJ2-1	TRBV9	TRBD1	TGTGCCAGCAGCGTAGGAGGGGGACAGTTTGACAATGAGCAGTTCTTC	CASSVGGGQFDNEQFF
-	TRBJ1-2	TRBV19	TRBD1	TGTGCCAGTAGTATTGTGCAGGGGGGCGGCTACACCTTC	CASSIVQGGGYTF
-	TRBJ2-3	TRBV19	-	TGTGCCAGTAGTATCCCTAGTAACACAGATACGCAGTATTTT	CASSIPSNTDTQYF